A selection of T cell receptor beta chains follows, all from one sample in a study of monozygotic twins with inflammatory bowel disease. TCRdb reprocessed the 5' RACE reads and reports one entry per CDR3 protein, with no DNA. Here the sample table reports roughly 300,000 distinct CDR3 sequences. Sequences were obtained from blood. These receptors were obtained from a human donor with ulcerative colitis or Crohn's disease, or a healthy co-twin of an affected twin (not recorded which). Both conserved end residues are part of each CDR3.

V gene	J gene	CDR3 protein
TRBV5-1	TRBJ1-1	CASSLTGGNTEAFF
TRBV20-1	TRBJ1-2	CSASIPHAGYTF
TRBV18	TRBJ2-7	CASSRSSGTSNPSSYEQYF
TRBV27	TRBJ1-6	CASSILRDSPLHF
TRBV7-9	TRBJ2-7	CASSLGRDSFYEQYF
TRBV20-1	TRBJ1-5	CSARSGDQPQHF
TRBV2	TRBJ1-4	CASNEGMVEKLFF
TRBV29-1	TRBJ2-3	CSAGQERLTDTQYF
TRBV6-5	TRBJ1-5	CASKTGVQPQHF
TRBV20-1	TRBJ2-4	CSAPPGDGQGAKNIQYF
TRBV21-1	TRBJ1-1	CASSKGQTSNTEAFF
TRBV20-1	TRBJ2-1	CSARGELGSYSYNEQFF
TRBV6-1	TRBJ2-7	CASSDPSHGPYEQYF
TRBV28	TRBJ1-1	CAYRREMNTEAFF
TRBV7-8	TRBJ2-3	CASTLGFSDTQYF
TRBV3-1	TRBJ2-3	CASSQASTGGTDAQYF
TRBV12-3/TRBV12-4	TRBJ1-1	CASTLGQTLNTEAFF
TRBV5-5	TRBJ2-5	CASSLMGPGGETQYF
TRBV6-2/TRBV6-3	TRBJ2-1	CASSFGRPSYNEQFF
TRBV12-3/TRBV12-4	TRBJ1-4	CASSPRDGPNEKLFF